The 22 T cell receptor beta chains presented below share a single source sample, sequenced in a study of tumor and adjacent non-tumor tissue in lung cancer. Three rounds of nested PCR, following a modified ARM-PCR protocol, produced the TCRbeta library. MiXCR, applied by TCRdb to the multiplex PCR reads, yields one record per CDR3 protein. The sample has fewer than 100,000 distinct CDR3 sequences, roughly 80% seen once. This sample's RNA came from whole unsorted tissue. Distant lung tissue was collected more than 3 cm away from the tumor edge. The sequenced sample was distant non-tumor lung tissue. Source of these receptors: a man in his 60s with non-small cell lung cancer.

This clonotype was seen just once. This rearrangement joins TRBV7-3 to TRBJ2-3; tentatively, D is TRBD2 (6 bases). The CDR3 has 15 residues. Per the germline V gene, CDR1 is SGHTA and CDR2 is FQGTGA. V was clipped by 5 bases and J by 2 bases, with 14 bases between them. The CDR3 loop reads CASSSTSSLTDTQYF. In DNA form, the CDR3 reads TGTGCCAGCAGCAGCACTAGCAGTCTCACAGATACGCAGTATTTT.

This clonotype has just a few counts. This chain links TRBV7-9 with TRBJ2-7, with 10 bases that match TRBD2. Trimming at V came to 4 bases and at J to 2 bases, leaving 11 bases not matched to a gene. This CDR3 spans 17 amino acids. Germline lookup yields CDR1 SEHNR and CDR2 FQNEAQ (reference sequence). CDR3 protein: CASSSPQAGGPTYEQYF. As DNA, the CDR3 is TGTGCCAGCAGCTCCCCCCAAGCGGGAGGGCCCACCTACGAGCAGTACTTC.

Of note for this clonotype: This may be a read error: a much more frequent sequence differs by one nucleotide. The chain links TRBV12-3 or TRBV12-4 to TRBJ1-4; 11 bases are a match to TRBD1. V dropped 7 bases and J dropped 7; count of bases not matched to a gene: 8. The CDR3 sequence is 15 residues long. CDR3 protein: CASIIGTGGGEKLFF. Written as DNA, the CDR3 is TGTGCCAGCATTATAGGGACAGGGGGAGGTGAAAAACTGTTTTTT.

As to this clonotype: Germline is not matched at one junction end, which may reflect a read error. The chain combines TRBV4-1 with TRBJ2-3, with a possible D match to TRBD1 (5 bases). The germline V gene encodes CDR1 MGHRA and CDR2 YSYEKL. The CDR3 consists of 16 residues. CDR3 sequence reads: CTSSHLTVPQVDTQYF. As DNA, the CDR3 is TGCACCAGCAGCCACCTGACCGTGCCACAGGTCGATACGCAGTATTTT.

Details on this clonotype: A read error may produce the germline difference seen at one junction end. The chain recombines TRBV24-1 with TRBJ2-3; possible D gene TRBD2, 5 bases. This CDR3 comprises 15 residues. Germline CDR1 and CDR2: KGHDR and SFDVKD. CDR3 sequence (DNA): TGTGCCAGCAGTGCGAGGACTTACAGCACAGATACGCAGTATTTT. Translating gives CASSARTYSTDTQYF.

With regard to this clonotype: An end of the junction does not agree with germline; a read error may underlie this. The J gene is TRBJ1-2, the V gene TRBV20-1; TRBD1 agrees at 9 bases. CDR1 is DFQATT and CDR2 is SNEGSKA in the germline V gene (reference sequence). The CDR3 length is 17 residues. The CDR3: CGARDLRTGDAGYGYTF. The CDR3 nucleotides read TGCGGTGCTAGAGATCTAAGGACAGGGGACGCGGGATATGGCTACACCTTC.

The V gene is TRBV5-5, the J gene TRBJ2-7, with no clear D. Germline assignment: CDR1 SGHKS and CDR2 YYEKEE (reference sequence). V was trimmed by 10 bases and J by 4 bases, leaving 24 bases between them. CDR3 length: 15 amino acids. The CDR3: CAGSYSGDPYYEQYF. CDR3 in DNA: TGTGCCGGTAGCTATTCCGGAGACCCTTATTACGAGCAGTACTTC.

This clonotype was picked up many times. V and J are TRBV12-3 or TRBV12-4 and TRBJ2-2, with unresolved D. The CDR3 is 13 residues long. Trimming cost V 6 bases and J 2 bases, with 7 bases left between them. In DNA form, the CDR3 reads TGTGCCAGCAGGACGGATAACACCGGGGAGCTGTTTTTT. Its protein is CASRTDNTGELFF.

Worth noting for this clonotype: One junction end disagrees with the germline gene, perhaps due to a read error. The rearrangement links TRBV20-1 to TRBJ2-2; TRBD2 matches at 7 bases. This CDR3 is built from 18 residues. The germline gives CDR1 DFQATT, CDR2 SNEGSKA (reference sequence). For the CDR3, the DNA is TGCAGTGCTAGAGGGCACGGACTAGTGGGAGGGGTCACCGAGGAGCTGTTTTTT. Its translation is CSARGHGLVGGVTEELFF.

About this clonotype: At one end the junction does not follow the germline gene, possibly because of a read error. CDR3 loop: CASSFDGTYEKYF. In DNA form, the CDR3 reads TGTGCCAGCAGCTTCGACGGGACCTACGAGAAGTATTTC. The chain uses TRBV11-3 and TRBJ2-7; D tentatively reads TRBD1 or TRBD2 (5 bases each). This CDR3 has 13 amino acids. Germline V gene lookup returns CDR1 SGHNT and CDR2 YENEEA.

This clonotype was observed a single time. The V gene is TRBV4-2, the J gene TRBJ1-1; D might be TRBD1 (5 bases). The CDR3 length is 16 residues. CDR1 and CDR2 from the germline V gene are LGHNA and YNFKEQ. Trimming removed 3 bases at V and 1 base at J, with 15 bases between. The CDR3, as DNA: TGTGCCAGCAGCCATGTCGGACACCTCGAGAACACTGAAGCTTTCTTT. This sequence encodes CASSHVGHLENTEAFF.

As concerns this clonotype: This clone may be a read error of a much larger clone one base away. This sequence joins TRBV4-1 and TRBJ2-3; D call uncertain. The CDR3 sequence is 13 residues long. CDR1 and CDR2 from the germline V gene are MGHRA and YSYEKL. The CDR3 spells CASSQDRADTHYF. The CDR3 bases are TGCGCCAGCAGCCAAGATAGGGCAGATACGCACTATTTT.

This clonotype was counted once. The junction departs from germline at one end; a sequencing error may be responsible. As DNA, the CDR3 is TGTGCCGGCAGTTTCCGTATCCGGGACAGTCCCTCTGGGGCCAAGGTCCTGACTTTC. Translation: CAGSFRIRDSPSGAKVLTF. This chain links TRBV12-3 or TRBV12-4 with TRBJ2-6; TRBD1 aligns across 7 bases. The CDR3 runs 19 residues.

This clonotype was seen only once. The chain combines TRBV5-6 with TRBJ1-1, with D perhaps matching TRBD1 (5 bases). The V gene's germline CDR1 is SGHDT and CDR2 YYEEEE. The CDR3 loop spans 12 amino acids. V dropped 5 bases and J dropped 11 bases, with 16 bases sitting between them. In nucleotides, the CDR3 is TGTGCCAGCAGTTTGATGCAGGGACCGGCTTTCTTT. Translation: CASSLMQGPAFF.

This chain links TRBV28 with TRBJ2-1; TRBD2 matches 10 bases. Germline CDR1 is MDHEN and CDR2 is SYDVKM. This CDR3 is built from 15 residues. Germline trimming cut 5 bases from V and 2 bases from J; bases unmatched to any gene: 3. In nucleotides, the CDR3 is TGTGCCAGCAGTGGTAGCGGGGGGACCTACAATGAGCAGTTCTTC. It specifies CASSGSGGTYNEQFF.

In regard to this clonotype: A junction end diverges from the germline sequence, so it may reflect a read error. CDR3 amino acids: CASSLDALYERYF. As DNA, the CDR3 is TGTGCCAGCAGCTTAGACGCTCTCTACGAGCGGTACTTC. The chain recombines TRBV11-2 with TRBJ2-7; no reliable D call. CDR1 and CDR2 from the germline V gene are SGHAT and FQNNGV. The CDR3 runs to 13 residues.

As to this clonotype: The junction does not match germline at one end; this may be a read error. CDR3 protein: CASSLLPLAEVEQYF. In DNA form, the CDR3 reads TGTGCTAGCAGTTTACTCCCGCTAGCGGAAGTCGAGCAGTACTTC. This rearrangement joins TRBV12-3 or TRBV12-4 to TRBJ2-7, with 7 bases matching TRBD2. The CDR3 is 15 amino acids.

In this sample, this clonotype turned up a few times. The CDR3 DNA follows: TGTGCCAGCAGTGACTTGTCCGGGAGATTGGTTGAGCAGTTCTTC. Residues: CASSDLSGRLVEQFF. The gene calls are TRBV25-1 and TRBJ2-1, with D perhaps TRBD2 (6 bases). The CDR3 loop spans 15 amino acids. Germline V gene data show CDR1 as MGHDK and CDR2 as SYGVNS. V was pared by 3 bases and J by 9 bases, with 18 bases between.

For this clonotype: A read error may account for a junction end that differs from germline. CDR3 nucleotide sequence: TGTGTCAGCAGTTACGACACCACTGAAGTTTTCTTT. This sequence encodes CVSSYDTTEVFF. The chain is built from TRBV6-5 and TRBJ1-1; D remains unclear. This CDR3 has 12 amino acids. The germline gives CDR1 MNHEY, CDR2 SVGAGI.

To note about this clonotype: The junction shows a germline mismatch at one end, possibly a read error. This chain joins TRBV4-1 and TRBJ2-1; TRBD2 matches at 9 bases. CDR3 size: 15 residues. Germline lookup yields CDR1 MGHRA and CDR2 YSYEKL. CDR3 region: CTSSLVGGRAHEQFF. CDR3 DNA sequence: TGCACCAGCAGCCTGGTGGGCGGGAGGGCACATGAGCAGTTCTTC.

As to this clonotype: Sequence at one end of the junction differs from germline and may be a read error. This CDR3 reads CTSSLDAGIYNEQFF. The DNA for the CDR3 is TGTACCAGCAGCTTAGACGCGGGGATCTACAACGAGCAGTTCTTC. The gene calls are TRBV11-1 and TRBJ2-1, with D maybe TRBD2 (6 bases). CDR1 is SGHAT and CDR2 is FQDESV in the germline V gene (reference sequence). The CDR3 is 15 amino acids.

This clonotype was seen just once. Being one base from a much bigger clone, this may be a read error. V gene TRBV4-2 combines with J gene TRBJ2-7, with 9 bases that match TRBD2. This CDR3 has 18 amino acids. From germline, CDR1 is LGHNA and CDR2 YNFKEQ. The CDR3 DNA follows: TGTGCCAGCAGCCAAGAATGGGGAAGCGGGGGGCTTGCCTACGAGCAGGACTTC. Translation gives CASSQEWGSGGLAYEQDF.